These 12 T cell receptor beta chains came from one sample sequenced in a study of CD8 T cells in Susac syndrome. With random hexamers, reverse transcription was performed on about 0.5 to 1 ug of RNA. TCRdb re-called the immunoSEQ multiplex PCR reads through MiXCR, storing one row per CDR3 protein. This table has roughly 200,000 distinct CDR3 sequences, over 90% appearing once. Source material: CD4+ T cells from PBMCs. These TCRs come from a human donor with Susac syndrome.

The chain combines TRBV28 with TRBJ2-7; 7 bases map to TRBD1. CDR3 length equals 15 residues. V was pared by 7 bases and J by 0 bases, with 9 bases of the junction left unmatched. Germline assignment: CDR1 MDHEN and CDR2 SYDVKM. CDR3 in DNA: TGTGCCAGCACCAAACCAGGGGGTTCCTCCTACGAGCAGTACTTC. It encodes CASTKPGGSSYEQYF. Looking up the rest from reference TRBV28 and TRBJ2-7 gives the full variable domain: DVKVTQSSRYLVKRTGEKVFLECVQDMDHENMFWYRQDPGLGLRLIYFSYDVKMKEKGDIPEGYSVSREKKERFSLILESASTNQTSMYLCASTKPGGSSYEQYFGPGTRLTVT.

The chain joins TRBV7-2 to TRBJ2-7, with D perhaps matching TRBD1 or TRBD2 (5 bases each). This CDR3 spans 14 amino acids. Germline V gene sequence: CDR1 SGHTA, CDR2 FQGNSA. V lost 5 bases to trimming and J lost 6 bases, with 17 bases between them. The CDR3 loop reads CASSVGAGTGEQYF. The DNA of the CDR3 is TGTGCCAGCAGCGTAGGGGCAGGGACGGGCGAGCAGTACTTC.

Written as DNA, the CDR3 is TGTGCCAGCAGCTTAGCTACTAGCGCTAACCTATACAATGAGCAGTTCTTC. Amino acid sequence: CASSLATSANLYNEQFF. This chain connects TRBV7-2 to TRBJ2-1, with TRBD2 identical over 7 bases. Germline V gene lookup returns CDR1 SGHTA and CDR2 FQGNSA. CDR3 length equals 17 residues. V lost 0 bases and J lost 4; bases outside the gene matches: 9.

CDR3 region: CSAREASGLAKNIQYF. The CDR3 coding sequence is TGCAGTGCTAGAGAGGCTAGCGGACTAGCCAAAAACATTCAGTACTTC. The genes are TRBV20-1 and TRBJ2-4, with 7 bases aligning to TRBD2. The CDR3 runs 16 residues. V gave up 0 bases and J gave up 0 bases; unmatched junction bases: 5. The germline CDR1 and CDR2 sequences are DFQATT and SNEGSKA (reference sequence).

The chain uses TRBV6-5 and TRBJ1-2; maybe TRBD1 (5 bases). Germline CDR1 MNHEY, CDR2 SVGAGI. V shed 0 bases and J shed 4 bases, with 9 bases lying between them. CDR3 size: 14 residues. The CDR3 sequence is CASSYSGRSYGYTF. The DNA of the CDR3 is TGTGCCAGCAGTTACTCGGGACGGAGCTATGGCTACACCTTC.

This clonotype was observed once. This sequence joins TRBV12-3 or TRBV12-4 and TRBJ1-2; D is uncertain. V gave up 4 bases and J gave up 0 bases, with 12 bases separating them. The CDR3 has 15 residues. The CDR3 loop is CASSSSRNTNYGYTF. The CDR3 DNA reads TGTGCCAGCAGTTCGAGCAGAAATACTAACTATGGCTACACCTTC.

The V gene is TRBV18, the J gene TRBJ2-7, with 7 bases fitting TRBD1. With 2 bases clipped from V and 3 bases from J, the junction kept 10 bases outside the gene matches. CDR1 KGHSH and CDR2 LQKENI come from the germline V gene. The length of the CDR3 is 16 residues. In nucleotides, the CDR3 is TGTGCCAGCTCACCAACCATCCTGGGACAGTTCTACGAGCAGTACTTC. This gives the protein CASSPTILGQFYEQYF.

This clonotype has just one count. The chain is built from TRBV5-1 and TRBJ1-6; 8 bases map to TRBD1. CDR1 and CDR2 from the germline V gene are SGHRS and YFSETQ. V lost 0 bases and J lost 10; bases outside the gene matches: 6. CDR3 length: 15 amino acids. CDR3: CASSLAGQVLSPLHF. CDR3 in DNA: TGCGCCAGCAGCTTGGCGGGACAGGTATTGTCACCCCTCCACTTT.

The V call is TRBV7-2, the J call TRBJ2-5; D call uncertain. CDR1 SGHTA and CDR2 FQGNSA come from the germline V gene. Between the trimmed V and J ends, which lost 3 bases and 1 base, there was a span of 12 bases. The CDR3 totals 15 residues. CDR3 in DNA: TGTGCCAGCAGCTTCGACGGAGCGAGCCAAGAGACCCAGTACTTC. Amino acid sequence: CASSFDGASQETQYF.

The rearrangement joins TRBV6-5 to TRBJ2-5; D remains ambiguous. Germline values: CDR1 MNHEY, CDR2 SVGAGI. The CDR3 covers 13 residues. The ends were cut back, 2 bases at V and 5 bases at J, with 9 bases in the middle. CDR3 in DNA: TGTGCCAGCAGTTACGCTTTCGGGGAGACCCAGTACTTC. This encodes CASSYAFGETQYF.

This clonotype has only a few counts. This rearrangement joins TRBV30 to TRBJ1-3, with D unclear. The CDR3 extends over 12 amino acids. Germline CDR1 is GTSNPN and CDR2 is SVGIG (reference sequence). V lost 2 bases and J lost 0, with 2 bases in between. CDR3 residues: CAWSSSGNTIYF. DNA for the CDR3: TGTGCCTGGAGTAGCTCTGGAAACACCATATATTTT.

The chain uses TRBV3-1 and TRBJ2-7, with 8 bases aligning to TRBD2. CDR1 and CDR2 from the germline V gene are LGHDT and YNNKEL (reference sequence). The length of the CDR3 is 16 residues. J lost 4 bases, V lost 1 base, and 9 bases had no gene match. The CDR3 DNA sequence: TGTGCCAGCAGCCAAGGCGGAACGGGGGGGCGGTACGAGCAGTACTTC. Translation: CASSQGGTGGRYEQYF.